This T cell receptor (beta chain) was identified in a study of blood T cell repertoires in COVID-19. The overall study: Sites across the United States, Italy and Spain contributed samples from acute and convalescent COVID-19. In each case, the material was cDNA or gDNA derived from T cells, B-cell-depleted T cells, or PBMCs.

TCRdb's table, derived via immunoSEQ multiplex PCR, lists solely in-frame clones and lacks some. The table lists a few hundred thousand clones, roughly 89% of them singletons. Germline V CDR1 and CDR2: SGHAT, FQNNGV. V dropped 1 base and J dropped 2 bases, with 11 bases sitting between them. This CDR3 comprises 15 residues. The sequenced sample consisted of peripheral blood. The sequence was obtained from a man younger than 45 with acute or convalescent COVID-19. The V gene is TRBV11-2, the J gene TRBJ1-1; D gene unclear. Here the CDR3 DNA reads TGTGCCAGCAGCTTAGCAGGAGGATACAACACTGAAGCTTTCTTT. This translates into CASSLAGGYNTEAFF.